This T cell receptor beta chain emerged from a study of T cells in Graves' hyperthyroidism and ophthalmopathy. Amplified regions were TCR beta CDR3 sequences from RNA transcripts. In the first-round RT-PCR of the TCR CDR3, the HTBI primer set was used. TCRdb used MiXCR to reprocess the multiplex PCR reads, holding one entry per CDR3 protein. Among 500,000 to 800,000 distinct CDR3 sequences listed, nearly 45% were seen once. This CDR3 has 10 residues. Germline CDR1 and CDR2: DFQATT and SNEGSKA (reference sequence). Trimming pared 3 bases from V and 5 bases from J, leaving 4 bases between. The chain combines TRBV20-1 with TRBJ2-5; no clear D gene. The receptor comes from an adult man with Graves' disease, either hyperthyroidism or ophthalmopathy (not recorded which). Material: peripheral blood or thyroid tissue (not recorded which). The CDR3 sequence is CSASSETQYF. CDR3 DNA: TGCAGTGCTAGTTCGGAGACCCAGTACTTC.